A single T cell receptor beta chain is shown here with its context. The sample is drawn from a study of follicular helper T cells after annual influenza vaccination. The CDR3 runs to 15 residues. V lost 7 bases and J lost 10, with 23 bases in between. Per germline, CDR1 MNHEY and CDR2 SMNVEV (reference sequence). This sample's time point: 2014-2015 season, 7 days after vaccination. Libraries were prepared by immunoSEQ multiplex PCR; TCRdb keeps only in-frame clonotypes and omits some of them. This repertoire shows a few thousand clones, around 76% found once; its top ten account for under 0.9%. The rearrangement uses TRBV27 and TRBJ2-1; D is perhaps TRBD1 or TRBD2 (6 bases each). This sequence was found in an adult who received the influenza vaccine. Material: CXCR5- memory CD4+ T cells sorted from blood, obtained 7 days after influenza vaccination. CDR3 sequence: CASTLTSIAGTEQFF. CDR3 coding DNA: TGTGCCAGCACCCTAACTAGCATAGCAGGGACAGAGCAGTTCTTC.